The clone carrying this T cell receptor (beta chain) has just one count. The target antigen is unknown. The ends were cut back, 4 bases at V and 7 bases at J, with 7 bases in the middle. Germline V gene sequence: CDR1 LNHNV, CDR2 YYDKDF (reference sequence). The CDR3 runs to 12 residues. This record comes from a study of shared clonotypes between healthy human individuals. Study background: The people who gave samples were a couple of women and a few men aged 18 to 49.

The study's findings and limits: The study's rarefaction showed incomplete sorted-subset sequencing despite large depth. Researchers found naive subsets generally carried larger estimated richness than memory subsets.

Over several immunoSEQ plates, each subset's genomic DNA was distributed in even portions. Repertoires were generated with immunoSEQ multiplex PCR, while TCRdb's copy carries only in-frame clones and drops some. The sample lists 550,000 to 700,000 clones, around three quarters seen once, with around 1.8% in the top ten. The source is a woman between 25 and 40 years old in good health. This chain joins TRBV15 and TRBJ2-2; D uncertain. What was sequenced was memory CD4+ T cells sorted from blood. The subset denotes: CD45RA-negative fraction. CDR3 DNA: TGTGCCACCAGCACCCCTAACGGGGAGCTGTTTTTT. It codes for CATSTPNGELFF.